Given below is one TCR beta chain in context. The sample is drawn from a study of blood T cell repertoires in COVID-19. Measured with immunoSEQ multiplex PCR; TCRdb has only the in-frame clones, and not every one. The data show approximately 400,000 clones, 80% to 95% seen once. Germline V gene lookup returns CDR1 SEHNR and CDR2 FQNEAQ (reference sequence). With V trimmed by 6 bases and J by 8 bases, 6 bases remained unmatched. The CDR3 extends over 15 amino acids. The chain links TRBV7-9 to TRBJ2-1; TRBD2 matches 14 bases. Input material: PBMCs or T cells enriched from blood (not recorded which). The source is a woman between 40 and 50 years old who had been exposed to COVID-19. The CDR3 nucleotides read TGTGCCAGCAGGCGACTAGCGGGAGGGCGTGATGAGCAGTTCTTC. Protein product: CASRRLAGGRDEQFF.